This TCR beta chain was observed in a study of OX40 agonist ivuxolimab in advanced cancers. Study background: Age averaged around 58 years (range about 20 to 79), and around 87% were male. Regarding the study as a whole: Partial responders dosed at 0.1-3.0 mg/kg displayed clonal expansion ranking among the lowest. Antigen specificity of clonally expanded peripheral T cells was not established.

Excluded were patients having autoimmune disease history or systemic immunosuppression. Libraries were prepared by immunoSEQ multiplex PCR; TCRdb keeps only in-frame clonotypes and omits some of them. The sample lists over 75,000 clones; about 89% were seen once. The V end lost 8 bases, the J end lost 0 bases, and 8 bases lay between the germline ends. The CDR3 has 13 residues. Looked up from germline, CDR1 is SEHNR and CDR2 is FQNEAQ (reference sequence). On this clone: What it binds is not known.

This TCR was sampled from an adult with an advanced solid tumor such as melanoma, head and neck, liver or kidney cancer. The sequenced sample was CD4+ or CD8+ T cells sorted from blood, obtained in a trial of the OX40 agonist ivuxolimab. The rearrangement uses TRBV7-9 and TRBJ2-1; D gene ambiguous. The CDR3 sequence: CASLVSSYNEQFF. The CDR3 nucleotides are TGTGCCAGCCTTGTTAGCTCCTACAATGAGCAGTTCTTC.